This T cell receptor (beta chain) was profiled in a study of cytomegalovirus exposure and HLA in healthy donors. Study-level results: Available immune exposure information was restricted to CMV serostatus only. In a later analysis, a genetic analysis reported fewer productive-TCR N-insertions in an Asian-associated ancestry cluster than the cohort average. What TCR beta sequences reportedly achieved was accurate prediction of HLA-A and HLA-B alleles in most subjects. One cluster of highly shared sequence variants probably arose as a sequencing artifact.

Of note for this clone: Its specificity is unknown.

The CDR3 spans 14 residues. CDR1 is SGHNT, CDR2 YYREEE, per germline (reference sequence). The V end lost 3 bases, the J end lost 0 bases, and 9 bases lay between the germline ends. Vbeta (60) and Jbeta (13) primers were used in the PCR. TCRdb's table, derived via immunoSEQ multiplex PCR, lists solely in-frame clones and lacks some. This repertoire shows approximately 91,000 clones, roughly 76% found once; its top ten account for about 1.2%. This receptor was identified in a female donor in good health and CMV-seronegative. The chain is built from TRBV5-4 and TRBJ1-2; no clear D gene. Sequenced: PBMCs. CDR3 in amino acids: CASSSGQANYGYTF. CDR3 DNA: TGTGCCAGCAGCTCTGGCCAAGCTAACTATGGCTACACCTTC.